This T cell receptor beta chain was sequenced for a study of sequential checkpoint blockade in melanoma. Study-wide context: First-line arms were nivolumab then ipilimumab, or the reverse, randomized 1:1.

The CDR3 is made up of 14 amino acids. CDR1 is SGHRS and CDR2 is YFSETQ in the germline V gene. V lost 4 bases to trimming and J lost 8 bases, with 18 bases between them. Treatment denoted: randomized to nivolumab then ipilimumab (arm A) or the reverse (arm B). PBMC sorting kept live CD3+CD8+ cells without CD19 or CD56. Profiling relied on immunoSEQ multiplex PCR, and the TCRdb table lists in-frame clones only, not all of them. This sample carries around 18,000 clones, approximately 58% of them seen once, and the ten largest clones take approximately 15%. The material sequenced was CD8+ T cells sorted from blood (inferred from file names), taken from a patient given nivolumab and ipilimumab in sequence. This clonotype was obtained from a human donor with melanoma. The chain employs TRBV5-1 and TRBJ1-1; tentatively, D is TRBD1 (5 bases). This CDR3 reads CASSLGVGLVEAFF. In nucleotides, the CDR3 is TGCGCCAGCAGCCTTGGGGTGGGGCTAGTAGAAGCTTTCTTT.